Below, 17 T cell receptor beta chains from the same sample are listed, as sequenced in a study of response to subunit inactivated influenza vaccine. Each CDR3 protein is one row after TCRdb ran MiXCR on the RT-PCR reads. The sample has about 800,000 distinct CDR3 sequences, around 20% seen once; the top ten hold 10%. The specimen was PBMCs from blood, collected more than 4 days after vaccination. The receptors were sampled from a middle-aged man who received an inactivated influenza vaccine.

This clonotype was recorded a few times. This chain uses TRBV7-9 with TRBJ2-3; D is unresolved. V was clipped by 2 bases and J by 3 bases, with 9 bases between them. The CDR3 spans 14 residues. Looked up from germline, CDR1 is SEHNR and CDR2 is FQNEAQ (reference sequence). The CDR3 protein is CASSLSVGTDTQYF. In nucleotides, the CDR3 is TGTGCCAGCAGCTTAAGCGTAGGGACAGATACGCAGTATTTT.

A few counts support this clonotype. The V gene is TRBV5-1, the J gene TRBJ2-7, with D perhaps TRBD2 (6 bases). The germline CDR1 and CDR2 sequences are SGHRS and YFSETQ. The CDR3 is made up of 14 amino acids. Trimming stripped 4 bases from V and 2 bases from J, with 13 bases between. DNA for the CDR3: TGCGCCAGCAGCGAAATTAGCGGAGCCTACGAGCAGTACTTC. Amino acid sequence: CASSEISGAYEQYF.

This clonotype was detected only once. The rearrangement joins TRBV30 to TRBJ2-3; D might be TRBD2 (7 bases). The CDR3 loop spans 14 amino acids. Between the trimmed V and J ends, which lost 8 bases and 6 bases, there was a span of 21 bases. Germline lookup yields CDR1 GTSNPN and CDR2 SVGIG (reference sequence). The CDR3 DNA sequence: TGTGCCGGGGGCTCGTCCAGCGGGGCTGATACGCAGTATTTT. Its translation: CAGGSSSGADTQYF.

With respect to this clonotype: Possible read error: a much larger clone is one base away. The genes are TRBV12-3 or TRBV12-4 and TRBJ2-7; D is perhaps TRBD1 or TRBD2 (5 bases each). The CDR3 spans 14 residues. Trimming removed 3 bases from V and 7 bases from J, with 16 bases in between. CDR3 amino acids: CASSFPGTCREQYF. The CDR3, as DNA: TGTGCCAGCAGTTTCCCCGGGACCTGTCGGGAGCAGTACTTC.

This clonotype has at least ten counts. The chain combines TRBV29-1 with TRBJ2-5; TRBD2 matches 10 bases. Losses at the gene ends were 4 bases for V and 2 bases for J; bases not matched to a gene: 4. CDR3 length: 14 amino acids. Germline V CDR1 and CDR2: SQVTM, ANQGSEA. CDR3 nucleotide sequence: TGCAGCGTTGGGGCTAGCGGGGGACAAGAGACCCAGTACTTC. This translates into CSVGASGGQETQYF.

This clonotype was seen a single time. This chain connects TRBV2 to TRBJ1-5; D ambiguous. The V end lost 4 bases, the J end lost 0 bases, and 10 bases lay between the germline ends. Germline values: CDR1 SNHLY, CDR2 FYNNEI. CDR3 length equals 15 residues. CDR3 protein: CASSGGVNSNQPQHF. The CDR3 DNA reads as TGTGCCAGCAGTGGGGGAGTCAATAGCAATCAGCCCCAGCATTTT.

The table lists this clonotype with a few counts. The chain couples TRBV29-1 to TRBJ2-3, with 11 bases aligning to TRBD1. The germline CDR1 and CDR2 sequences are SQVTM and ANQGSEA. The CDR3 contains 14 residues. The trim removed 7 bases at V and 4 bases at J, leaving 7 bases unmatched. CDR3 bases: TGCAGCGCTAGGACAGGGGGCAGGGCAGATACGCAGTATTTT. Translation gives CSARTGGRADTQYF.

V is TRBV27 and J is TRBJ2-1; the match to TRBD2 covers 9 bases. After removal of 6 bases from V and 5 bases from J, the junction contained 8 bases not matched to a gene. CDR3 size: 15 residues. From germline, CDR1 is MNHEY and CDR2 SMNVEV (reference sequence). The CDR3, as DNA: TGTGCCAGCAGCCAAACGACTAGCGGCAACAATGAGCAGTTCTTC. This translates into CASSQTTSGNNEQFF.

Only a few counts were recorded for this clonotype. V gene TRBV5-1 combines with J gene TRBJ2-5; TRBD2 agrees at 12 bases. CDR3 length: 15 amino acids. V trimming: 0 bases; J trimming: 3 bases; junction bases outside the gene matches: 0. Germline V gene sequence: CDR1 SGHRS, CDR2 YFSETQ. CDR3 residues: CASSLGLAGEETQYF. The CDR3 bases are TGCGCCAGCAGCTTGGGACTAGCGGGAGAAGAGACCCAGTACTTC.

The sample holds a few counts of this clonotype. The genes are TRBV6-5 and TRBJ2-7; D could derive from TRBD1 or TRBD2 (5 bases each). This CDR3 has 14 amino acids. V lost 0 bases, J lost 2 bases, and 8 bases lay in between. From germline, CDR1 is MNHEY and CDR2 SVGAGI. CDR3 protein: CASSYSKGPYEQYF. The CDR3 nucleotides are TGTGCCAGCAGTTACTCAAAGGGACCCTACGAGCAGTACTTC.

This rearrangement joins TRBV10-3 to TRBJ1-5, with a possible D match to TRBD1 (6 bases). The CDR3 consists of 13 residues. The germline V and J ends were trimmed by 5 bases and 5 bases, with 10 bases remaining between them. CDR1 ENHRY and CDR2 SYGVKD come from the germline V gene. The CDR3 DNA follows: TGTGCCATCAGTAGGGACAACTATCAGCCCCAGCATTTT. This sequence encodes CAISRDNYQPQHF.

The rearrangement links TRBV21-1 to TRBJ2-2; the table's D call of TRBD1 was not tested on the DNA. TRBV21-1 counts as a pseudogene. The CDR3 is 15 amino acids. Written as DNA, the CDR3 is TGTGCCAGCAGCAAAGGGGGACAGCTCGGCCGGGAGCTGTTTTTT. Protein sequence: CASSKGGQLGRELFF.

This clonotype was seen only a few times. The V gene is TRBV6-5, the J gene TRBJ2-1; TRBD2 might be the D (5 bases). This CDR3 has 12 amino acids. Germline V gene lookup returns CDR1 MNHEY and CDR2 SVGAGI. Trimming cost V 6 bases and J 9 bases, with 12 bases left between them. The CDR3 loop reads CASRSTSAEQFF. The CDR3 DNA is TGTGCCAGCAGATCTACTAGTGCTGAGCAGTTCTTC.

The chain combines TRBV5-1 with TRBJ2-7; TRBD2 might be the D (5 bases). Trimming took 1 base from V and 3 from J, leaving 11 bases between them. The germline V gene has CDR1 SGHRS and CDR2 YFSETQ. The CDR3 length is 14 residues. CDR3 bases: TGCGCCAGCAGCTTGACCGAACTAGGCTACGAGCAGTACTTC. Translating gives CASSLTELGYEQYF.

This clonotype was found a few times. The chain combines TRBV12-3 or TRBV12-4 with TRBJ1-4; TRBD1 aligns across 7 bases. Trimming removed 5 bases from V and 10 bases from J; junction bases left unmatched: 16. The CDR3 extends over 16 amino acids. CDR3 in amino acids: CASSKQTGIMMGKLFF. Written as DNA, the CDR3 is TGTGCCAGCAGTAAACAGACAGGGATAATGATGGGAAAACTGTTTTTT.

Concerning this clonotype: Because it lacks the conserved phenylalanine or tryptophan at the end, this CDR3 is likely a read error. This chain joins TRBV12-3 or TRBV12-4 and TRBJ2-2; D possibly corresponds to TRBD1 (5 bases). V gave up 5 bases and J gave up 2 bases, with 6 bases separating them. This CDR3 comprises 13 residues. Written as DNA, the CDR3 is TGTGCCAGCAGTGACAGTAACACCGGGGAGCTGTTTTCT. Its translation is CASSDSNTGELFS.

The genes are TRBV7-2 and TRBJ2-7; D not certain. Trimming took off 5 bases at V and 7 bases at J, with 15 bases between the two ends. The CDR3 is made up of 13 amino acids. Germline CDR1 reads SGHTA; CDR2 reads FQGNSA. Written as DNA, the CDR3 is TGTGCCAGCAGCCATACGGCGGTCTATGAGCAGTACTTC. Its translation: CASSHTAVYEQYF. Combining the CDR3 with reference TRBV7-2 and TRBJ2-7 gives the whole variable domain GAGVSQSPSNKVTEKGKDVELRCDPISGHTALYWYRQSLGQGLEFLIYFQGNSAPDKSGLPSDRFSAERTGGSVSTLTIQRTQQEDSAVYLCASSHTAVYEQYFGPGTRLTVT.